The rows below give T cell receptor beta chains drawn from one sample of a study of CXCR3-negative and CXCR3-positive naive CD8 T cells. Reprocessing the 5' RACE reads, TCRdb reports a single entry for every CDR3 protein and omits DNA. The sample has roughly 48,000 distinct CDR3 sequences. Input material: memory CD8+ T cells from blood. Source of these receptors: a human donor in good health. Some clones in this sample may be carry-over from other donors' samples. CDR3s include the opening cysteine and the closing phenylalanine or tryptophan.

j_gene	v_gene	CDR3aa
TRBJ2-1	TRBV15	CATSRDQPYNEQFF
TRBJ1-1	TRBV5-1	CASSLHFSTEAFF
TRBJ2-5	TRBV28	CASSLDLGGGFQETQYF
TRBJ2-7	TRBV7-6	CASSALPGQPYEQYF
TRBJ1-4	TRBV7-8	CASSLFLSPTGDELFF
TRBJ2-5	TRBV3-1	CASSTGTNFAETQYF
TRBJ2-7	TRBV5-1	CASSLGQAISYEQYF
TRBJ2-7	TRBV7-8	CASSFPTGDTYEQYF
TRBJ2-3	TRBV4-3	CASSQVRGGGGTSTDTQYF
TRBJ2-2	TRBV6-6	CASSLLGAIANTGELFF
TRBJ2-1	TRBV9	CASSPDGSGGYNEQFF
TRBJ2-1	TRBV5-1	CASSLEADNEQFF
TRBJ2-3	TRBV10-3	CAISELGDESADTQYF
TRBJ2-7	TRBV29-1	CSVEMDNSYEQYF
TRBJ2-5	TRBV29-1	CSARGDSGTQYF